The rows below give T cell receptor beta chains drawn from one sample of a study of T-cell reconstitution after alpha-beta-depleted transplantation in children. TCRdb independently ran MiXCR on the PCR reads; one entry per CDR3 protein. The sample shows about 640,000 distinct CDR3 sequences, around 17% of them seen only once. The input for sequencing was PBMCs from the stem cell graft donor, taken from the stem cell graft. The receptors derive from a human donor who donated a stem cell graft to a child with acute myeloid leukemia. The CDR3 runs from the conserved cysteine through the conserved F or W. Each record gives: J gene, clone size, V gene, D gene, CDR3 protein, CDR3 DNA. The D gene is left open where the match is weak. Clone sizes are given selectively: once, few, many, or a class where the clone is expanded.

J: TRBJ1-4; size: many; V: TRBV9; D: .; CDR3: CASSVGTDEKLFF; DNA: TGTGCCAGCAGCGTAGGGACAGATGAAAAACTGTTTTTT
J: TRBJ2-7; size: few; V: TRBV20-1; D: TRBD2; CDR3: CSARDHGGAVYEQYF; DNA: TGCAGTGCTAGAGATCACGGGGGGGCCGTTTACGAGCAGTACTTC
J: TRBJ1-1; size: many; V: TRBV20-1; D: .; CDR3: CSARRGWVNTEAFF; DNA: TGCAGTGCCCGGAGGGGTTGGGTGAACACTGAAGCTTTCTTT
J: TRBJ1-2; size: many; V: TRBV5-6; D: .; CDR3: CASSLDSTLYGYTF; DNA: TGTGCCAGCAGCTTGGACAGCACCCTGTATGGCTACACCTTC
J: TRBJ2-2; size: .; V: TRBV5-1; D: TRBD2; CDR3: CASSLLAGENTGELFF; DNA: TGCGCCAGCAGCTTACTAGCGGGGGAGAACACCGGGGAGCTGTTTTTT
J: TRBJ2-7; size: many; V: TRBV13; D: TRBD1; CDR3: CASSPGTGKEQYF; DNA: TGTGCCAGCAGCCCCGGGACAGGGAAGGAGCAGTACTTC
J: TRBJ2-1; size: few; V: TRBV7-3; D: .; CDR3: CASSLNGGPYNEQFF; DNA: TGTGCCAGCAGCTTAAACGGGGGCCCTTACAATGAGCAGTTCTTC
J: TRBJ2-1; size: few; V: TRBV20-1; D: .; CDR3: CSASAGTQGRYNEQFF; DNA: TGCAGTGCCTCCGCCGGGACCCAAGGACGTTACAATGAGCAGTTCTTC
J: TRBJ2-1; size: many; V: TRBV10-3; D: .; CDR3: CAISESWGPVNNEQFF; DNA: TGTGCCATCAGTGAGTCGTGGGGACCAGTAAACAATGAGCAGTTCTTC
J: TRBJ1-3; size: few; V: TRBV5-6; D: .; CDR3: CASSFRGVSGNTIYF; DNA: TGTGCCAGCAGCTTCCGCGGGGTCTCTGGAAACACCATATATTTT
J: TRBJ2-7; size: many; V: TRBV4-3; D: .; CDR3: CASSQEAGEGYEQYF; DNA: TGCGCCAGCAGCCAAGAGGCAGGGGAAGGCTACGAGCAGTACTTC
J: TRBJ2-7; size: many; V: TRBV10-3; D: .; CDR3: CAISGEVNVYEQYF; DNA: TGTGCCATCAGTGGGGAAGTCAACGTCTACGAGCAGTACTTC
J: TRBJ1-4; size: .; V: TRBV2; D: .; CDR3: CASSDGGFNEKLFF; DNA: TGTGCCAGCAGTGATGGGGGGTTTAATGAAAAACTGTTTTTT
J: TRBJ2-5; size: many; V: TRBV20-1; D: .; CDR3: CSARRGMKTQYF; DNA: TGCAGTGCTAGACGAGGTATGAAGACCCAGTACTTC
J: TRBJ1-1; size: few; V: TRBV7-2; D: .; CDR3: CASSLAGGALNTEAFF; DNA: TGTGCCAGCAGCTTAGCGGGGGGCGCGTTGAACACTGAAGCTTTCTTT
J: TRBJ2-5; size: many; V: TRBV20-1; D: .; CDR3: CSAASARETQYF; DNA: TGCAGTGCTGCCTCGGCGAGGGAGACCCAGTACTTC
J: TRBJ2-1; size: .; V: TRBV20-1; D: TRBD1; CDR3: CSAPGQSYNEQFF; DNA: TGCAGTGCACCGGGACAGTCCTACAATGAGCAGTTCTTC
J: TRBJ2-1; size: few; V: TRBV20-1; D: .; CDR3: CSAFKGGTNEQFF; DNA: TGCAGTGCCTTCAAAGGGGGTACGAATGAGCAGTTCTTC
J: TRBJ2-1; size: .; V: TRBV5-4; D: .; CDR3: CASTFDGDEQFF; DNA: TGTGCCAGCACCTTCGACGGGGATGAGCAGTTCTTC
J: TRBJ2-5; size: many; V: TRBV20-1; D: .; CDR3: CSARDNPWAQTQYF; DNA: TGCAGTGCTAGAGATAACCCATGGGCGCAGACCCAGTACTTC
J: TRBJ1-2; size: many; V: TRBV4-3; D: .; CDR3: CASSQGHGTAYGYTF; DNA: TGCGCCAGCAGCCAAGGACACGGTACCGCTTATGGCTACACCTTC
J: TRBJ1-1; size: few; V: TRBV12-3/TRBV12-4; D: .; CDR3: CASRLGWGSTEAFF; DNA: TGTGCCAGCAGGTTAGGGTGGGGGAGCACTGAAGCTTTCTTT
J: TRBJ2-1; size: many; V: TRBV5-1; D: TRBD1; CDR3: CASSSPLSGTGIDEQFF; DNA: TGCGCCAGCAGCTCACCATTATCCGGGACAGGGATCGATGAGCAGTTCTTC
J: TRBJ2-7; size: .; V: TRBV7-2; D: .; CDR3: CASSLWGSYEQYF; DNA: TGTGCCAGCAGCTTATGGGGTTCCTACGAGCAGTACTTC
J: TRBJ2-3; size: many; V: TRBV20-1; D: TRBD2; CDR3: CSAASSGWAADTQYF; DNA: TGCAGTGCTGCCAGTAGCGGGTGGGCGGCAGATACGCAGTATTTT
J: TRBJ1-5; size: .; V: TRBV20-1; D: .; CDR3: CSASRQRGNQPQHF; DNA: TGCAGTGCTAGCAGGCAGAGGGGCAATCAGCCCCAGCATTTT
J: TRBJ2-7; size: few; V: TRBV3-1; D: .; CDR3: CASSQEDIFHKYF; DNA: TGTGCCAGCAGCCAAGAAGACATTTTCCATAAGTACTTC
J: TRBJ2-5; size: few; V: TRBV27; D: .; CDR3: CASSLTGLKRETQYF; DNA: TGTGCCAGCAGCCTTACAGGGCTGAAGAGGGAGACCCAGTACTTC
J: TRBJ1-2; size: few; V: TRBV24-1; D: .; CDR3: CATSDSPFYGYTF; DNA: TGTGCCACCAGTGATTCTCCCTTCTATGGCTACACCTTC
J: TRBJ2-3; size: .; V: TRBV5-1; D: .; CDR3: CASSLETRATDTQYF; DNA: TGCGCCAGCAGCTTGGAAACCCGGGCCACAGATACGCAGTATTTT
J: TRBJ2-1; size: few; V: TRBV5-1; D: TRBD2; CDR3: CASSWRLAGGLEQFF; DNA: TGCGCCAGCAGCTGGAGACTAGCGGGGGGCCTCGAGCAGTTCTTC
J: TRBJ2-4; size: medium-sized; V: TRBV29-1; D: .; CDR3: CSVELAAINIQYF; DNA: TGCAGCGTTGAACTCGCAGCTATAAACATTCAGTACTTC
J: TRBJ1-1; size: many; V: TRBV6-1; D: .; CDR3: CASSQSPTGNTEAFF; DNA: TGTGCCAGCAGTCAATCGCCTACAGGGAACACTGAAGCTTTCTTT
J: TRBJ1-5; size: many; V: TRBV29-1; D: .; CDR3: CSATFGNSNQPQHF; DNA: TGCAGCGCAACTTTCGGGAATAGCAATCAGCCCCAGCATTTT
J: TRBJ2-1; size: many; V: TRBV29-1; D: .; CDR3: CSVGLGLEQFF; DNA: TGCAGCGTTGGATTGGGACTTGAGCAGTTCTTC
J: TRBJ2-7; size: .; V: TRBV4-3; D: .; CDR3: CASSQEQGYEQYF; DNA: TGCGCCAGCAGCCAAGAGCAGGGGTACGAGCAGTACTTC
J: TRBJ2-2; size: .; V: TRBV12-3/TRBV12-4; D: .; CDR3: CASSLALGRDTGELFF; DNA: TGTGCCAGCAGTTTAGCGCTCGGGCGGGACACCGGGGAGCTGTTTTTT
J: TRBJ1-1; size: many; V: TRBV7-2; D: .; CDR3: CASSYTGRVTEAFF; DNA: TGTGCCAGCAGTTATACAGGGCGGGTAACTGAAGCTTTCTTT
J: TRBJ2-6; size: many; V: TRBV20-1; D: TRBD1; CDR3: CSASDRAGANVLTF; DNA: TGCAGTGCTTCGGACAGGGCAGGGGCCAACGTCCTGACTTTC
J: TRBJ1-6; size: .; V: TRBV7-8; D: .; CDR3: CASSLAVAAYNSPLHF; DNA: TGTGCCAGCAGCTTAGCGGTGGCGGCCTATAATTCACCCCTCCACTTT
J: TRBJ2-7; size: once; V: TRBV13; D: .; CDR3: CASAPPGMIYEQYF; DNA: TGTGCCAGCGCCCCTCCCGGGATGATATACGAGCAGTACTTC
J: TRBJ1-3; size: many; V: TRBV29-1; D: .; CDR3: CSAGQNSGNTIYF; DNA: TGCAGCGCCGGACAGAACTCTGGAAACACCATATATTTT
J: TRBJ2-3; size: many; V: TRBV20-1; D: .; CDR3: CSARLLQWADTQYF; DNA: TGCAGTGCTAGGCTACTCCAGTGGGCAGATACGCAGTATTTT
J: TRBJ2-3; size: few; V: TRBV7-8; D: TRBD2; CDR3: CASSGLAATDTQYF; DNA: TGTGCCAGCAGCGGACTAGCGGCCACAGATACGCAGTATTTT
J: TRBJ2-5; size: few; V: TRBV5-1; D: .; CDR3: CASSLGNGEETQYF; DNA: TGCGCCAGCAGCTTGGGGAACGGGGAAGAGACCCAGTACTTC
J: TRBJ2-7; size: .; V: TRBV12-3/TRBV12-4; D: .; CDR3: CASSKSGTAYEQYF; DNA: TGTGCCAGCAGCAAATCCGGGACGGCCTACGAGCAGTACTTC
J: TRBJ2-5; size: .; V: TRBV29-1; D: TRBD1; CDR3: CSVDTGGPQETQYF; DNA: TGCAGCGTTGACACAGGGGGCCCCCAAGAGACCCAGTACTTC
J: TRBJ1-4; size: few; V: TRBV4-2; D: .; CDR3: CASSQDRAEKLFF; DNA: TGTGCCAGCAGCCAAGATCGGGCTGAAAAACTGTTTTTT
J: TRBJ1-6; size: many; V: TRBV20-1; D: TRBD1; CDR3: CSVEPRGLRSYNSPLHF; DNA: TGCAGTGTGGAGCCTAGGGGGCTCCGCTCCTATAATTCACCCCTCCACTTT
J: TRBJ1-4; size: many; V: TRBV12-3/TRBV12-4; D: .; CDR3: CASSFVAGSRNEKLFF; DNA: TGTGCCAGCAGTTTCGTGGCAGGCAGTAGGAATGAAAAACTGTTTTTT